These T cell receptor beta chains were read from a single sample in a study of blood T cell repertoires in COVID-19. TCRdb keeps only in-frame clones here, not all; method: immunoSEQ multiplex PCR. In the table there are some 200,000 clones, approximately 81% of which are singletons. Source material: peripheral blood. The receptors come from a man aged 45 to 65 who had recovered from COVID-19. CDR3s include the opening cysteine and the closing phenylalanine or tryptophan. The size entry is marked missing in some rows and otherwise reads once, few, many or a size class.

abundance	v_gene	j_gene	CDR3aa
once	TRBV28	TRBJ1-3	CASASPAGTGEYSGNTIYF
.	TRBV18	TRBJ1-3	CASSRLDSETSGNTIYF
.	TRBV5-1	TRBJ1-4	CASSPSGHTNEKLFF
.	TRBV9	TRBJ1-4	CASSVRATNEKLFF
.	TRBV5-1	TRBJ2-5	CASSGTGGQETQYF
few	TRBV27	TRBJ1-2	CASSTRGSYGYTF
once	TRBV6-1	TRBJ1-5	CASSERGSRAYRRQPQHF
.	TRBV4-1	TRBJ1-1	CASSQPSGTRGQGFTEAFF
.	TRBV15	TRBJ2-2	CATSRDTGITGELFF
.	TRBV19	TRBJ2-1	CASSIGVAGGPKNEQFF
.	TRBV11-2	TRBJ2-3	CASSRQGGLDTQYF
.	TRBV29-1	TRBJ2-2	CSVEAGLAGTGELFF
once	TRBV5-1	TRBJ2-5	CASSEGGGKTQYF
.	TRBV6-5	TRBJ2-7	CASSYLDEREQYF
.	TRBV6-5	TRBJ1-2	CASSYMGGQGVDDYTF
.	TRBV27	TRBJ1-2	CASSLSGGDYGYTF
few	TRBV5-4	TRBJ1-4	CASSWTGKDEKLFF
.	TRBV19	TRBJ2-7	CASSTGQYEQYF
once	TRBV7-9	TRBJ2-7	CASSLAPGLAGGPYEQYF
few	TRBV2	TRBJ2-7	CASIRPNEVTEQYF